One and the same sample provided the 6 T cell receptor beta chains below, sequenced in a study of technical replicates of blood from several donors. Measured with immunoSEQ multiplex PCR; TCRdb has only the in-frame clones, and not every one. In the table there are some 94,000 clones, 90% to 97% of which are singletons. Sequenced material: T cells isolated from PBMCs. These receptors were collected from a human donor in good health.

This chain connects TRBV6-7 to TRBJ1-4; D may be TRBD1 (6 bases). TRBV6-7 is sorted into the ORF group, with uncertain function. V shed 4 bases and J shed 0 bases, with 12 bases lying between them. The length of the CDR3 is 16 residues. The CDR3 sequence: CASSSGDPPTNEKLFF. CDR3 sequence (DNA): TGTGCCAGCAGTTCAGGGGACCCACCAACTAATGAAAAACTGTTTTTT.

In DNA, the CDR3 is TGCGCCAGCAGCCAACTAATGGGAGCCGGGGAGCTGTTTTTT. This gives the protein CASSQLMGAGELFF. The genes are TRBV4-1 and TRBJ2-2, with D perhaps matching TRBD2 (5 bases). Germline CDR1 MGHRA, CDR2 YSYEKL. The CDR3 contains 14 residues. V gave up 2 bases and J gave up 6 bases, with 10 bases separating them.

The chain couples TRBV9 to TRBJ2-1; D perhaps matches TRBD1 (5 bases). The CDR3 has 15 residues. Trimming removed 2 bases at V and 2 bases at J, with 11 bases between. CDR1 and CDR2 from the germline V gene are SGDLS and YYNGEE. The DNA for the CDR3 is TGTGCCAGCAGCGTTGGGGCTTCAGCCTACAATGAGCAGTTCTTC. It is translated as CASSVGASAYNEQFF.

This sequence joins TRBV13 and TRBJ2-7; TRBD1 aligns across 7 bases. Germline V gene lookup returns CDR1 PRHDT and CDR2 FYEKMQ (reference sequence). V dropped 5 bases and J dropped 4; count of bases not matched to a gene: 8. The CDR3 runs 14 residues. CDR3 sequence reads: CASSLRTGGYEQYF. DNA for the CDR3: TGTGCCAGCAGCCTGAGGACAGGTGGGTACGAGCAGTACTTC.

J is TRBJ1-1 and V is TRBV29-1, with 7 bases that match TRBD1. Trimming at V came to 3 bases and at J to 11 bases, leaving 15 bases not matched to a gene. Germline CDR1 SQVTM, CDR2 ANQGSEA. The CDR3 is 14 amino acids. The chain's CDR3 is CSVELSVTGKNAFF. The CDR3 DNA follows: TGCAGCGTTGAGCTATCCGTGACAGGGAAGAACGCTTTCTTT.

The gene calls are TRBV5-6 and TRBJ1-3; unclear D gene. V was clipped by 0 bases and J by 0 bases, with 7 bases between them. The V gene's germline CDR1 is SGHDT and CDR2 YYEEEE. This CDR3 comprises 15 residues. The CDR3 DNA is TGTGCCAGCAGCTTGGGACTGATCTCTGGAAACACCATATATTTT. Protein: CASSLGLISGNTIYF.